The source of this T cell receptor beta chain is a study of CD8 T cells in Susac syndrome. The CDR3 loop spans 13 amino acids. The germline V gene encodes CDR1 KGHSH and CDR2 LQKENI. The ends lost 3 bases at V and 6 bases at J; junction bases unmatched: 3. The TEMRA cells underwent FACS enrichment, while the CD8+ and CD4+ T cells underwent negative isolation. It was with random hexamers that 0.5 to 1 ug RNA was reverse transcribed. The TCR beta CDR3 was amplified by immunoSEQ multiplex PCR across 54 Vbeta, 13 Jbeta. A single record per CDR3 protein comes from TCRdb applying MiXCR to the immunoSEQ multiplex PCR reads. The table includes some 100,000 distinct CDR3 sequences, about nine tenths detected once. This clonotype has only a few counts.

Sequencing was carried out using CD8+ T cells from PBMCs. The clonotype originates from a human donor in good health. The rearrangement joins TRBV18 to TRBJ2-7, with 9 positions matching TRBD1. CDR3 nucleotides: TGTGCCAGCTCACCGGGGACAGGGCGCGAGCAGTACTTC. This codes for CASSPGTGREQYF.